Here is one T cell receptor beta chain with its context. This entry is derived from a study of control samples from healthy donors and cancer patients. The protocol was immunoSEQ multiplex PCR, while the TCRdb copy is restricted to in-frame clones and leaves out a portion. The sample lists over 150,000 clones; 91% were seen once. Trimming cost V 5 bases and J 9 bases; bases outside gene matches: 9. CDR3 length: 16 residues. In germline, CDR1 is SEHNR, CDR2 FQNEAQ (reference sequence). The receptor's source is a woman aged 40-49 years in good health. The specimen was blood. J is TRBJ2-1 and V is TRBV7-9, with 14 bases matching TRBD2. The CDR3 DNA is TGTGCCAGCAGCCACGGACTAGCGGGGGGTTTAAGTGAGCAGTTCTTC. Protein sequence: CASSHGLAGGLSEQFF.